The subject of this entry is one T cell receptor (beta chain). Its antigen is not yet known. Per-nucleotide qualities are absent, and no much larger clonotype sits a single base away. This sample was taken from a study of blood T cell repertoires in COVID-19 (dated by TCRdb to the early 2020s). General notes on the study: Samples from collaborators originated in the United States, Italy and Spain and spanned both the acute and convalescent phases of COVID-19. The prospective study material was composed of cDNA or gDNA derived from T cells, B-cell-depleted T cells, or PBMCs. Where HLA class I and class II types were available, the types were taken from metadata supplied by the sample provider, not from assay-based typing. The samples were drawn from two sources: the first 160 participants of the ongoing ImmuneRACE study, and 1,000 to 1,500 subjects contributed by 6 global collaborators. The sample metadata nearly always contained a de-identified subject ID, COVID-19 status, age in years and sex. The repertoires were released in a freely available public database meant as a resource for research on the immune response to SARS-CoV-2. The dataset comprised deeply sampled blood TCRbeta repertoires from subjects exposed to, actively infected with, or recovered from COVID-19. Study-wide conclusions, independent of this receptor: The amount of clinical and demographic metadata varied by source and participant and was provided uncurated.

Participants in the prospective study were aged about 18 to 90 years, lived in about two dozen United States geographic areas, and enrolled through a virtual design. In the prospective study, cohorts were assigned on the basis of participant-reported clinical history obtained from a screening survey and a study questionnaire. ImmuneRACE Cohort 3 recovered participants were defined by two consecutive negative NP/OP PCR tests, healthcare professional clearance, or symptom resolution. In the prospective study, mobile phlebotomists collected whole blood, serum and a nasopharyngeal or oropharyngeal swab from each participant. Prospective study participants could optionally give additional blood draws and questionnaires over an approximately two-month period. Blood samples from the prospective study were shipped frozen or at room temperature prior to DNA extraction. Per the germline V gene (reference sequence), MNHEY is the CDR1 and SMNVEV is the CDR2. V lost 4 bases and J lost 5 bases, and the count of bases not matched to a germline gene is 1. The CDR3 sequence holds 15 residues, the cysteine and phenylalanine included. Of the read, only the CDR3 DNA is kept; its 45 bases are in frame from base 1.

TCRbeta CDR3 regions were amplified from genomic DNA by means of the immunoSEQ Assay, a bias-controlled multiplex PCR. Regarding the original processing steps: The number of nucleated cells in each sample was estimated by amplification of reference gene primers within the assay. Sequence reads were collapsed and filtered to measure the absolute abundance of every unique TCRbeta CDR3 rearrangement. Productive Simpson clonality was computed per sample as the square root of Simpson's diversity index over productive rearrangements. As stored in TCRdb, this immuneACCESS dataset retains in-frame rearrangements with V and J assigned. A fraction of the clones does not appear; measured against another copy, unresolved V genes explain less than half of the discrepancy, and the remainder lacks a known reason. The V and J calls and clone size are taken from that table; D and trimming were inferred from the DNA. The sample yields roughly 180,000 clones; roughly four fifths were counted once. The ten biggest clones cover about 10% of the sample.

Source material: PBMCs or T cells enriched from blood (not recorded which). This TCR derives from a man aged 35-49 years who had recovered from COVID-19. This chain is built from TRBV27 and TRBJ2-5, and 16 junctional nucleotides match TRBD2. The CDR3 in this case is CASSSGLAGGETQYF. Read as DNA, the sequence is TGTGCCAGCAGTTCGGGACTAGCGGGAGGGGAGACCCAGTACTTC.